One sample yielded the 26 T cell receptor beta chains listed below, sequenced in a study of T cells after yellow fever vaccination. TCRdb redid the calling of the 5' RACE reads with MiXCR, one entry per CDR3 protein. This table has around 350,000 distinct CDR3 sequences, under 7.5% appearing once. The sequencing used PBMCs, collected 5 days after the yellow fever booster vaccination. The receptors stem from a man aged 25 to 40 who received the YFV17D yellow fever vaccine.

This clonotype was detected only a few times. The rearrangement joins TRBV11-2 to TRBJ2-4; D uncertain. Germline CDR1 is SGHAT and CDR2 is FQNNGV. V lost 2 bases and J lost 2, with 22 bases in between. The CDR3 loop spans 19 amino acids. The CDR3 is CASSLSFVPGTVTKNIQYF. The DNA of the CDR3 is TGTGCCAGCAGCTTAAGTTTTGTGCCCGGAACCGTCACCAAAAACATTCAGTACTTC.

This clonotype was observed many times. As DNA, the CDR3 is TGCGCCAGCAGCCAAGACACTAGCGGGAGCTTAGGCGGGGAGCTGTTTTTT. Protein sequence: CASSQDTSGSLGGELFF. This sequence joins TRBV4-3 and TRBJ2-2; 11 bases are shared with TRBD2. The CDR3 is 17 residues long. The trim removed 0 bases at V and 7 bases at J, leaving 7 bases unmatched. Germline V lookup: CDR1 LGHNA, CDR2 YSLEER.

CDR3 sequence reads: CASSVGRNYGYTF. CDR3 DNA: TGTGCCAGCAGCGTTGGTAGAAACTATGGCTACACCTTC. V and J are TRBV9 and TRBJ1-2; the D is unclear. Looked up from germline, CDR1 is SGDLS and CDR2 is YYNGEE. The V end lost 2 bases, the J end lost 2 bases, and 7 bases lay between the germline ends. The CDR3 spans 13 residues.

The chain couples TRBV5-5 to TRBJ2-2, with D tentatively TRBD1 or TRBD2 (5 bases each). The germline V gene has CDR1 SGHKS and CDR2 YYEKEE (reference sequence). CDR3 length equals 14 residues. The V end was cut by 9 bases, the J end by 1 base, with 13 bases between. The chain's CDR3 is CATGRVGNTGELFF. DNA for the CDR3: TGTGCCACGGGACGGGTGGGGAACACCGGGGAGCTGTTTTTT.

The chain uses TRBV20-1 and TRBJ2-7, with 9 bases identical to TRBD2. The germline V gene has CDR1 DFQATT and CDR2 SNEGSKA (reference sequence). The CDR3 runs 17 residues. The V gene end was trimmed by 5 bases and the J gene end by 1 base; junction bases not matched to a gene: 15. The CDR3 DNA is TGCAGTGCTCGAAAGGGTTTTGAACTAGCGGGTTCCTACGAGCAGTACTTC. Protein sequence: CSARKGFELAGSYEQYF.

This clonotype appeared a few times. The chain is built from TRBV19 and TRBJ2-4; D is perhaps TRBD1 or TRBD2 (5 bases each). Germline CDR1 LNHDA, CDR2 SQIVND (reference sequence). The CDR3 is 16 amino acids. Trimming stripped 1 base from V and 0 bases from J, with 10 bases between. Here the CDR3 reads CASSIGDGIAKNIQYF. For the CDR3, the DNA is TGTGCCAGTAGTATAGGGGACGGGATAGCCAAAAACATTCAGTACTTC.

The chain employs TRBV7-2 and TRBJ2-5; the match to TRBD2 covers 9 bases. This CDR3 contains 16 residues. V dropped 10 bases and J dropped 5; count of bases not matched to a gene: 17. The V gene's germline CDR1 is SGHTA and CDR2 FQGNSA. CDR3 nucleotide sequence: TGTGCCACCAGACCCCTGGGGCTAGCGGGAATGGAGACCCAGTACTTC. Translation: CATRPLGLAGMETQYF.

V gene TRBV6-2 or TRBV6-3 combines with J gene TRBJ1-5; a possible D gene is TRBD1 (6 bases). Germline CDR1 reads MNHEY; CDR2 reads SVGEGT. CDR3 length: 14 amino acids. V dropped 7 bases and J dropped 2 bases, with 12 bases sitting between them. CDR3: CASIVGAGNQPQHF. The CDR3 nucleotides read TGTGCCAGCATAGTGGGGGCCGGCAATCAGCCCCAGCATTTT.

The rearrangement links TRBV7-2 to TRBJ2-3; D unclear. Germline values: CDR1 SGHTA, CDR2 FQGNSA. V dropped 5 bases and J dropped 3 bases, with 12 bases sitting between them. This CDR3 has 14 residues. For the CDR3, the DNA is TGTGCCAGCAGCCTAGTCATGAGTACAGATACGCAGTATTTT. The encoded protein is CASSLVMSTDTQYF.

Only a few counts were recorded for this clonotype. The chain recombines TRBV7-2 with TRBJ2-7, with 10 bases fitting TRBD2. V lost 0 bases to trimming and J lost 4 bases; unmatched junction nucleotides: 6. Per the germline V gene, CDR1 is SGHTA and CDR2 is FQGNSA. The CDR3 is made up of 16 amino acids. CDR3 nucleotides: TGTGCCAGCAGCTTAGCCACTAGCGGGAAACATTACGAGCAGTACTTC. It yields the protein CASSLATSGKHYEQYF.

This clonotype occurred many times. This rearrangement joins TRBV19 to TRBJ2-3, with D hard to call. This CDR3 has 11 amino acids. V was cut by 9 bases and J by 6 bases, with 10 bases left in between. The germline V gene encodes CDR1 LNHDA and CDR2 SQIVND (reference sequence). CDR3 sequence (DNA): TGTGCCAGCAGCATTGGGGATACGCAGTATTTT. This encodes CASSIGDTQYF.

The V and J genes are TRBV5-1 and TRBJ2-2; the match to TRBD2 covers 15 bases. Germline V gene lookup returns CDR1 SGHRS and CDR2 YFSETQ. With V trimmed by 4 bases and J by 6 bases, 7 bases remained unmatched. The CDR3 extends over 17 amino acids. The CDR3 DNA follows: TGCGCCAGCAGCGCCGGACTAGCGGGAGGGCGTGCCGGGGAGCTGTTTTTT. Amino acids: CASSAGLAGGRAGELFF.

The genes are TRBV5-1 and TRBJ2-2; TRBD2 agrees at 7 bases. CDR1 and CDR2 (germline): SGHRS, YFSETQ. The CDR3 has 15 amino acids. V lost 5 bases and J lost 6; bases outside the gene matches: 10. CDR3 region: CASREEAGIPGELFF. The CDR3 nucleotides are TGCGCCAGCAGAGAGGAAGCGGGAATTCCCGGGGAGCTGTTTTTT.

This chain uses TRBV12-3 or TRBV12-4 with TRBJ2-2; 15 nucleotides agree with TRBD2. The junction had 11 bases not matched to a gene; V was cut back by 0 bases and J by 6 bases. The CDR3 runs 20 residues. For the CDR3, the DNA is TGTGCCAGCAGTTTAGCGGGAGGACTAGCGGGAGGGCCCACCGCCGGGGAGCTGTTTTTT. Its protein product is CASSLAGGLAGGPTAGELFF.

This clonotype was counted ten times or more. CDR3 coding DNA: TGCAGCGTGGCGACAGGGTTGGAGACCCAGTACTTC. Its translation is CSVATGLETQYF. This rearrangement joins TRBV29-1 to TRBJ2-5, with 7 bases that match TRBD1. Losses at the gene ends were 6 bases for V and 5 bases for J; bases not matched to a gene: 6. Germline V CDR1 and CDR2: SQVTM, ANQGSEA. CDR3 size: 12 residues.

Many counts were recorded for this clonotype. In nucleotides, the CDR3 is TGTGCCAGCAGCTTAAGGCGAGAGGAGTTCTTC. Its translation: CASSLRREEFF. This chain links TRBV7-8 with TRBJ2-1, with D unresolved. The length of the CDR3 is 11 residues. Germline CDR1 and CDR2: SGHVS and FQNEAQ. V dropped 2 bases and J dropped 14 bases, with 10 bases sitting between them.

About this clonotype: An end of the junction does not agree with germline; a read error may underlie this. The chain combines TRBV12-3 or TRBV12-4 with TRBJ2-1, with TRBD2 matching over 9 bases. This CDR3 is 18 amino acids long. Here the CDR3 reads CACSFNLYAGGPDNEQFF. The DNA for the CDR3 is TGTGCCTGCAGTTTCAATCTTTACGCGGGAGGGCCGGACAATGAGCAGTTCTTC.

This clonotype was observed many times. The chain employs TRBV12-5 and TRBJ2-1; perhaps TRBD2 as D (5 bases). In germline, CDR1 is LGHNT, CDR2 FRNRAP. This CDR3 comprises 15 residues. The V and J ends lost 3 bases and 1 base respectively, with 10 bases between them. The CDR3 sequence is CASGLVPGSYNEQFF. CDR3 DNA: TGTGCTAGTGGTTTAGTTCCGGGGTCCTACAATGAGCAGTTCTTC.

The chain is built from TRBV9 and TRBJ2-1; 7 nucleotides match TRBD2. V lost 0 bases to trimming and J lost 10 bases; unmatched junction nucleotides: 4. This CDR3 is built from 13 residues. Germline lookup yields CDR1 SGDLS and CDR2 YYNGEE. The CDR3 sequence: CASSVGGGGEQFF. The CDR3 region has the DNA TGTGCCAGCAGCGTAGGGGGGGGTGGCGAGCAGTTCTTC.

This clonotype was seen repeatedly, ten times or more. The chain links TRBV12-3 or TRBV12-4 to TRBJ2-1; 7 bases agree with TRBD2. The CDR3 consists of 12 residues. Unmatched junction bases numbered 8, after V lost 3 bases and J lost 15 bases. The CDR3 protein is CASSFGGNVPFF. Here the CDR3 DNA reads TGTGCCAGCAGTTTCGGGGGGAACGTACCGTTCTTC.

This rearrangement joins TRBV20-1 to TRBJ2-7, with TRBD1 matching 9 bases. The J segment lost 5 bases and the V segment lost 5 bases, leaving 10 bases of the junction unmatched. Germline-derived CDR1 and CDR2 are DFQATT and SNEGSKA (reference sequence). The CDR3 is 14 residues long. The CDR3 reads CSALGGTGSNEQYF. DNA of the CDR3: TGCAGTGCTCTGGGGGGGACAGGGTCGAACGAGCAGTACTTC.

The chain carries TRBV15 and TRBJ2-2, with 8 bases lining up with TRBD2. The CDR3 covers 15 residues. Unmatched junction bases numbered 9, after V lost 5 bases and J lost 7 bases. Germline-derived CDR1 and CDR2 are LNHNV and YYDKDF (reference sequence). CDR3 nucleotides: TGTGCCACCAGCGCCGGGAGGGATATCGGCGGGGAGCTGTTTTTT. Its protein is CATSAGRDIGGELFF.

In this sample, this clonotype turned up a few times. The chain combines TRBV27 with TRBJ2-5; 9 bases align to TRBD2. The germline gives CDR1 MNHEY, CDR2 SMNVEV (reference sequence). The CDR3 is made up of 15 amino acids. The V segment lost 5 bases and the J segment 5 bases; nucleotides outside the gene matches: 9. In DNA, the CDR3 is TGTGCCAGCAGTCTTGGCGGGAGGGCCACGGAGACCCAGTACTTC. This codes for CASSLGGRATETQYF.

This clonotype was seen a few times. The chain couples TRBV29-1 to TRBJ2-7; TRBD2 agrees at 7 bases. With 7 bases clipped from V and 2 bases from J, the junction kept 5 bases outside the gene matches. Germline CDR1 is SQVTM and CDR2 is ANQGSEA. The CDR3 is made up of 12 amino acids. In DNA, the CDR3 is TGCAGCGGCGCTAGCGGACCCTACGAGCAGTACTTC. Residues: CSGASGPYEQYF.

This clonotype appeared many times. This chain uses TRBV2 with TRBJ2-7; the match to TRBD1 covers 7 bases. V gave up 5 bases and J gave up 4 bases; unmatched junction bases: 8. CDR1 SNHLY and CDR2 FYNNEI come from the germline V gene. This CDR3 region has 14 residues. This CDR3 reads CASSSGTGVYEQYF. CDR3 DNA: TGTGCCAGCAGTTCAGGTACAGGGGTGTACGAGCAGTACTTC.

This sequence joins TRBV5-1 and TRBJ1-6, with D perhaps TRBD1 (5 bases). This CDR3 contains 14 residues. Between the trimmed V and J ends, which lost 4 bases and 5 bases, there was a span of 10 bases. CDR1 and CDR2 from the germline V gene are SGHRS and YFSETQ. The CDR3 region has the DNA TGCGCCAGCAGCCTCGACAGTCATAATTCACCCCTCCACTTT. The encoded protein is CASSLDSHNSPLHF. Combining the CDR3 with reference TRBV5-1 and TRBJ1-6 gives the whole variable domain KAGVTQTPRYLIKTRGQQVTLSCSPISGHRSVSWYQQTPGQGLQFLFEYFSETQRNKGNFPGRFSGRQFSNSRSEMNVSTLELGDSALYLCASSLDSHNSPLHFGNGTRLTVT.